What follows are 27 T cell receptor beta chains derived from one specimen sequenced in a study of vaccination effects on CD4 cells after COVID-19. Some clones are missing from TCRdb's copy, which holds only in-frame ones; the method was immunoSEQ multiplex PCR. The top ten clones hold 11% of a sample with about 43,000 clones, about 80% of them seen once. For these TCRs, the target antigens are not known. Sequencing followed a ViraFEST assay step that expanded antigen-specific CD4+ T cells with viral peptide pools. Isolation of CD4+ T cells took place after more than 9 days of culture. Vaccine recipients, nucleocapsid antibody negative, had no prior SARS-CoV-2 infection. Sequenced material: CD4+ T cells from PBMCs cultured with SARS-CoV-2 spike peptides, taken before COVID-19 vaccination. The receptor set was obtained from a human donor who received a COVID-19 vaccine.

The chain uses TRBV3-1 (or the pseudogene TRBV3-2) and TRBJ1-4; 9 positions agree with TRBD1. The CDR3 is 15 amino acids. CDR1 is LGHDT and CDR2 is YNNKEL in the germline V gene (reference sequence). V trimming: 1 base; J trimming: 7 bases; junction bases outside the gene matches: 4. CDR3 region: CASSQGGTGIEKLFF. The CDR3 nucleotides are TGTGCCAGCAGCCAAGGGGGGACAGGGATTGAAAAACTGTTTTTT.

This clone has a handful of counts. This chain links TRBV24-1 with TRBJ2-2, with TRBD1 identical over 7 bases. The germline gives CDR1 KGHDR, CDR2 SFDVKD. Trimming cost V 4 bases and J 3 bases; bases outside gene matches: 16. This CDR3 has 19 residues. The CDR3 DNA sequence: TGTGCCACCAGTGACCTAGACAGGGCAAGTGGAGAAGACACCGGGGAGCTGTTTTTT. It translates to CATSDLDRASGEDTGELFF.

V usage is TRBV5-4 and J usage is TRBJ2-5, with 13 bases that match TRBD2. The germline CDR1 and CDR2 sequences are SGHNT and YYREEE (reference sequence). After removal of 0 bases from V and 4 bases from J, the junction contained 0 bases not matched to a gene. CDR3 length: 15 amino acids. CDR3 region: CASSLGLAGGETQYF. The CDR3 DNA follows: TGTGCCAGCAGCTTGGGACTAGCGGGGGGAGAGACCCAGTACTTC.

V and J are TRBV18 and TRBJ2-2; D uncertain. This CDR3 region has 15 residues. Germline V gene lookup returns CDR1 KGHSH and CDR2 LQKENI. V lost 6 bases and J 3 bases, leaving 14 bases between the germline ends. For the CDR3, the DNA is TGTGCCAGCTCCCCTAGGTTTGGGGACACCGGGGAGCTGTTTTTT. As protein: CASSPRFGDTGELFF.

This sequence joins TRBV27 and TRBJ2-3, with 8 bases matching TRBD2. The CDR3 consists of 16 residues. Germline assignment: CDR1 MNHEY and CDR2 SMNVEV (reference sequence). Losses at the gene ends were 6 bases for V and 0 bases for J; bases not matched to a gene: 8. The CDR3, as DNA: TGTGCCAGCAGAATTCGGGGGGGAAAAAGCACAGATACGCAGTATTTT. Its translation: CASRIRGGKSTDTQYF.

The chain carries TRBV28 and TRBJ2-2; D is possibly TRBD1 (6 bases). The ends were cut back, 11 bases at V and 0 bases at J, with 16 bases in the middle. The CDR3 runs 15 residues. CDR1 is MDHEN and CDR2 is SYDVKM in the germline V gene. The DNA for the CDR3 is TGTGCCTCAGGAACCGGGACACCGAACACCGGGGAGCTGTTTTTT. It encodes CASGTGTPNTGELFF.

The chain is built from TRBV9 and TRBJ1-2; TRBD1 might be the D (5 bases). The germline gives CDR1 SGDLS, CDR2 YYNGEE. V was pared by 3 bases and J by 3 bases, with 9 bases between. The CDR3 sequence is 13 residues long. CDR3 loop: CASSGQGDYGYTF. In DNA form, the CDR3 reads TGTGCCAGCAGCGGTCAGGGAGACTATGGCTACACCTTC.

The gene calls are TRBV7-3 and TRBJ2-1; either TRBD1 or TRBD2 may fit D (6 bases each). CDR3 length equals 15 residues. CDR1 and CDR2 from the germline V gene are SGHTA and FQGTGA. Trimming took off 6 bases at V and 4 bases at J, with 16 bases between the two ends. This CDR3 is CASSYYGGLYNEQFF. The CDR3 bases are TGTGCCAGCAGTTACTACGGGGGCTTATACAATGAGCAGTTCTTC.

CDR3 nucleotide sequence: TGTGCCAGCAGCAGATCCGACGGAAGCGAGCAGTACGTC. Translating it yields CASSRSDGSEQYV. The chain has TRBV27 and TRBJ2-7, with D uncertain. Trimming stripped 6 bases from V and 6 bases from J, with 15 bases between. There are 13 residues in the CDR3. Germline V gene data show CDR1 as MNHEY and CDR2 as SMNVEV (reference sequence).

For this clone: The germline gene is not matched at one end of the junction; a read error may be the cause. This CDR3 is CSVEDQGARHGSF. CDR3 in DNA: TGCAGCGTTGAAGATCAGGGGGCGCGACATGGCTCATTC. The J gene is TRBJ1-2, the V gene TRBV29-1; TRBD1 matches at 8 bases. The germline V gene encodes CDR1 SQVTM and CDR2 ANQGSEA. The CDR3 is 13 residues long.

The count of this clone is one. The chain uses TRBV19 and TRBJ2-1, with no clear D. Looked up from germline, CDR1 is LNHDA and CDR2 is SQIVND (reference sequence). The ends were cut back, 5 bases at V and 6 bases at J, with 20 bases in the middle. This CDR3 has 16 amino acids. CDR3 loop: CASSLTSLWTRNEQFF. CDR3 nucleotides: TGTGCCAGTAGTCTGACTTCCCTTTGGACCCGCAATGAGCAGTTCTTC. Using reference TRBV19 and TRBJ2-1 for the parts outside the CDR3, the full variable domain is DGGITQSPKYLFRKEGQNVTLSCEQNLNHDAMYWYRQDPGQGLRLIYYSQIVNDFQKGDIAEGYSVSREKKESFPLTVTSAQKNPTAFYLCASSLTSLWTRNEQFFGPGTRLTVL.

The V and J genes are TRBV4-3 and TRBJ2-3, with D possibly being TRBD2 (6 bases). Germline CDR1 and CDR2: LGHNA and YSLEER. V gave up 2 bases and J gave up 3 bases, with 9 bases separating them. This CDR3 is 14 amino acids long. CDR3 in amino acids: CASSQRGMTDTQYF. CDR3 coding DNA: TGCGCCAGCAGCCAACGGGGGATGACAGATACGCAGTATTTT.

This clone came up once. This chain links TRBV12-3 or TRBV12-4 with TRBJ1-2; D unclear. The CDR3 consists of 12 residues. V lost 2 bases and J 7 bases, leaving 8 bases between the germline ends. This CDR3 is CASSLRVGGYTF. The CDR3 coding sequence is TGTGCCAGCAGTTTACGGGTCGGTGGCTACACCTTC.

This chain uses TRBV7-2 with TRBJ1-1; TRBD1 might be the D (6 bases). Trimming removed 2 bases at V and 1 base at J, with 14 bases between. CDR3 length equals 16 residues. CDR1 and CDR2 from the germline V gene are SGHTA and FQGNSA. As DNA, the CDR3 is TGTGCCAGCAGCTTAAGGATGGGGGGCCCGAACACTGAAGCTTTCTTT. It encodes CASSLRMGGPNTEAFF.

This clone was counted between two and nine times. The chain employs TRBV18 and TRBJ1-2; TRBD1 matches at 9 bases. The junction had 3 bases not matched to a gene; V was cut back by 2 bases and J by 2 bases. Germline CDR1 is KGHSH and CDR2 is LQKENI. The CDR3 covers 15 residues. The CDR3 here is CASSPGQGPNYGYTF. CDR3 DNA sequence: TGTGCCAGCTCACCAGGACAGGGGCCAAACTATGGCTACACCTTC.

The J gene is TRBJ2-1, the V gene TRBV24-1; D is unclear. The CDR3 is 11 residues long. The germline CDR1 and CDR2 sequences are KGHDR and SFDVKD. The germline V and J ends were trimmed by 9 bases and 5 bases, with 7 bases remaining between them. The CDR3 reads CATGQHNEQFF. CDR3 nucleotide sequence: TGTGCCACCGGGCAGCACAATGAGCAGTTCTTC.

CDR3 DNA sequence: TGTGCCAGCAGGAGCCACCCGTATGAAGCTTTCTTT. Amino acid sequence: CASRSHPYEAFF. V usage is TRBV28 and J usage is TRBJ1-1; the D is unclear. The CDR3 is 12 residues long. V was shortened by 6 bases and J by 7 bases, with 12 bases between the two germline ends. Germline loops: CDR1 MDHEN, CDR2 SYDVKM.

The V call is TRBV6-5, the J call TRBJ2-5; tentatively, D is TRBD2 (6 bases). This CDR3 has 14 residues. Trimming removed 5 bases from V and 5 bases from J, with 15 bases in between. Germline loops: CDR1 MNHEY, CDR2 SVGAGI. CDR3 loop: CASSHRDWAETQYF. CDR3 nucleotides: TGTGCCAGCAGTCACCGGGACTGGGCGGAGACCCAGTACTTC.

The chain has TRBV6-6 and TRBJ1-5; D may be TRBD1 (5 bases). Per the germline V gene, CDR1 is MNHNY and CDR2 is SVGAGI (reference sequence). The ends were cut back, 7 bases at V and 4 bases at J, with 14 bases in the middle. This CDR3 is 14 amino acids long. The CDR3 DNA reads TGTGCCAGCACCCCCGGGACGCCAAATCAGCCCCAGCATTTT. It yields the protein CASTPGTPNQPQHF.

The rearrangement links TRBV3-1 (or the pseudogene TRBV3-2) to TRBJ2-2; no clear D. Germline V gene sequence: CDR1 LGHDT, CDR2 YNNKEL (reference sequence). V gave up 1 base and J gave up 4 bases, with 4 bases separating them. This CDR3 is 13 amino acids long. For the CDR3, the DNA is TGTGCCAGCAGCCAAGGGACCACCGGGGAGCTGTTTTTT. Amino acids: CASSQGTTGELFF.

The genes are TRBV6-6 and TRBJ2-1, with 10 nucleotides matching TRBD2. CDR1 is MNHNY, CDR2 SVGAGI, per germline (reference sequence). CDR3 length equals 14 residues. V shed 4 bases, J shed 9 bases, and the junction held 6 bases outside the gene matches. The CDR3 region has the DNA TGTGCCAGCAGTTTCCCTAGCGGGGGTACTGAGCAGTTCTTC. Its translation is CASSFPSGGTEQFF.

This chain uses TRBV7-9 with TRBJ2-5; perhaps TRBD2 as D (6 bases). The CDR3 covers 14 residues. Germline-derived CDR1 and CDR2 are SEHNR and FQNEAQ (reference sequence). The germline V and J ends were trimmed by 5 bases and 2 bases, with 12 bases remaining between them. CDR3 nucleotide sequence: TGTGCCAGCAGCCGCGGGGCAGGGCAAGAGACCCAGTACTTC. This encodes CASSRGAGQETQYF.

V and J are TRBV24-1 and TRBJ2-2; the D gene is possibly TRBD1 (7 bases). This CDR3 is built from 15 residues. The germline V gene has CDR1 KGHDR and CDR2 SFDVKD. Trimming took off 4 bases at V and 9 bases at J, with 17 bases between the two ends. The CDR3 DNA follows: TGTGCCACCAGTGACCCAGGGGGGCCCCCCCGGGAGCTGTTTTTT. Translating it yields CATSDPGGPPRELFF.

The V call is TRBV5-1, the J call TRBJ2-2; tentative D call: TRBD1 (6 bases). The germline gives CDR1 SGHRS, CDR2 YFSETQ. The CDR3 has 15 amino acids. V was clipped by 1 base and J by 5 bases, with 12 bases between them. This CDR3 reads CASSLSGTTTGELFF. The CDR3 bases are TGCGCCAGCAGCTTGTCCGGGACAACGACCGGGGAGCTGTTTTTT.

The rearrangement uses TRBV28 and TRBJ2-1; TRBD1 might be the D (5 bases). Germline V gene data show CDR1 as MDHEN and CDR2 as SYDVKM. This CDR3 is 17 amino acids long. The V gene lost 5 bases and the J gene lost 3 bases, with 20 bases spanning the gap. In DNA form, the CDR3 reads TGTGCCAGCAGTCCGCTAGGTCGTGGAAGGGGCTACAATGAGCAGTTCTTC. Translating it yields CASSPLGRGRGYNEQFF.

CDR3 loop: CASSYWGPKGNQPQHF. DNA of the CDR3: TGTGCCAGCAGTTACTGGGGTCCTAAAGGCAATCAGCCCCAGCATTTT. V and J are TRBV6-2 or TRBV6-3 and TRBJ1-5; D call uncertain. The CDR3 spans 16 residues. Germline V gives CDR1 MNHEY, CDR2 SVGEGT. V lost 1 base and J 2 bases, leaving 12 bases between the germline ends.

V and J are TRBV7-3 and TRBJ2-2; 7 positions match TRBD1. Germline V CDR1 and CDR2: SGHTA, FQGTGA. The length of the CDR3 is 14 residues. V lost 6 bases to trimming and J lost 1 base; unmatched junction nucleotides: 2. The CDR3 region has the DNA TGTGCCAGCAGGGGGACAGTGAACACCGGGGAGCTGTTTTTT. As protein: CASRGTVNTGELFF.